This entry describes one TCR beta chain. Its antigen remains unknown. The CDR3 runs to 17 residues. V lost 3 bases and J 0 bases, leaving 15 bases between the germline ends. Germline loops: CDR1 SGHTA, CDR2 FQGTGA. Second doses at about 4 or about 12 weeks were pooled. This record comes from a study of T cell responses to AZD1222 COVID-19 vaccine. General observations from the study: It was only a handful of AZD1222 recipients who were seropositive at baseline. Vaccine-associated CD4 TCRs ranged over spike, dominating at 160-218 and 743-854. Repertoire sampling happened only post peak T cell response.

Clones were sequenced by immunoSEQ multiplex PCR, and TCRdb holds only the in-frame ones, with some missing. This table has roughly 200,000 clones, 90% to 95% appearing once. This chain uses TRBV7-3 with TRBJ1-3; D not certain. The sequencing here drew on peripheral blood, taken 28 days after the second AZD1222 dose. This clonotype originated in an adult who received the AZD1222 COVID-19 vaccine. CDR3 bases: TGTGCCAGCAGCTTGACGGGCGACACGAGCTCTGGAAACACCATATATTTT. This sequence encodes CASSLTGDTSSGNTIYF. The full variable domain, rest sourced from reference TRBV7-3 and TRBJ1-3, is GAGVSQTPSNKVTEKGKYVELRCDPISGHTALYWYRQSLGQGPEFLIYFQGTGAADDSGLPNDRFFAVRPEGSVSTLKIQRTERGDSAVYLCASSLTGDTSSGNTIYFGEGSWLTVV.